The rows below give T cell receptor beta chains drawn from one sample of a study of early T cells in non-severe SARS-CoV-2 infection. MiXCR, run by TCRdb on the 5' RACE reads, gives a single entry per CDR3 protein. The table records about 60,000 distinct CDR3 sequences, about 10% of them present only once. The sequenced material came from whole blood. Receptors originate from an adult who was a healthcare worker with PCR-confirmed SARS-CoV-2 infection or an uninfected control (not recorded which). CDR3s include the opening cysteine and the closing phenylalanine or tryptophan. The D gene is left open where the match is weak. Clone size is not always given. Where it is, it says once, few, many or a class for expanded clones.

>.|TRBJ2-2|.|TRBV12-3/TRBV12-4
TGTGCCAGCAGAGTACAGTACACCGGGGAGCTGTTTTTT
CASRVQYTGELFF
>many|TRBJ2-3|.|TRBV20-1
TGCAGTGCTGTCCCCGGGACTAGCACAGATACGCAGTATTTT
CSAVPGTSTDTQYF
>few|TRBJ2-1|TRBD1|TRBV14
TGTGCCAGCAGCCTCTACCCGGGACAGGGCGATGAGCAGTTCTTC
CASSLYPGQGDEQFF
>once|TRBJ1-1|.|TRBV20-1
TGCAGTGCTAGATCGGGACTAAGGGACACTGAAGCTTTCTTT
CSARSGLRDTEAFF
>few|TRBJ2-5|.|TRBV19
TGTGCCAGTAGTATCCGAGCGTTTGAGACCCAGTACTTC
CASSIRAFETQYF
>many|TRBJ2-7|TRBD1|TRBV6-5
TGTGCCAGCAGTTACGGACGGGCAGGGGGATTCTACGAGCAGTACTTC
CASSYGRAGGFYEQYF
>many|TRBJ1-4|.|TRBV5-1
TGCGCCAGCAGATACGACCCTACGGGGGCAACTAATGAAAAACTGTTTTTT
CASRYDPTGATNEKLFF
>once|TRBJ2-1|TRBD2|TRBV6-2/TRBV6-3
TGTGCCAGCAGCCTACTAGCGGGAGGTGGTCACAATGAGCAGTTCTTC
CASSLLAGGGHNEQFF
>.|TRBJ2-2|.|TRBV12-5
TGTGCTAGTGGTTTGATCCGGGGTAGCGGGAACACCGGGGAGCTGTTTTTT
CASGLIRGSGNTGELFF
>many|TRBJ1-1|.|TRBV20-1
TGCAGTGCCGCCGGGTCCCAGCCCATGAACACTGAAGCTTTCTTT
CSAAGSQPMNTEAFF
>few|TRBJ1-1|.|TRBV7-8
TGTGCCAGCAGCTTAGTGGGGAGGCTTGAAGCTTTCTTT
CASSLVGRLEAFF
>many|TRBJ2-1|.|TRBV6-2/TRBV6-3
TGTGCCAGCAGTTACGCCCCATTGGGGGATGAGCAGTTCTTC
CASSYAPLGDEQFF
>many|TRBJ2-2|.|TRBV29-1
TGCAGCGGGGGAGGACTGTACACCGGGGAGCTGTTTTTT
CSGGGLYTGELFF
>few|TRBJ2-1|TRBD2|TRBV7-2
TGTGCCAGCAGCTCCCGTCTAGCGGGGGCCAATGAGCAGTTCTTC
CASSSRLAGANEQFF